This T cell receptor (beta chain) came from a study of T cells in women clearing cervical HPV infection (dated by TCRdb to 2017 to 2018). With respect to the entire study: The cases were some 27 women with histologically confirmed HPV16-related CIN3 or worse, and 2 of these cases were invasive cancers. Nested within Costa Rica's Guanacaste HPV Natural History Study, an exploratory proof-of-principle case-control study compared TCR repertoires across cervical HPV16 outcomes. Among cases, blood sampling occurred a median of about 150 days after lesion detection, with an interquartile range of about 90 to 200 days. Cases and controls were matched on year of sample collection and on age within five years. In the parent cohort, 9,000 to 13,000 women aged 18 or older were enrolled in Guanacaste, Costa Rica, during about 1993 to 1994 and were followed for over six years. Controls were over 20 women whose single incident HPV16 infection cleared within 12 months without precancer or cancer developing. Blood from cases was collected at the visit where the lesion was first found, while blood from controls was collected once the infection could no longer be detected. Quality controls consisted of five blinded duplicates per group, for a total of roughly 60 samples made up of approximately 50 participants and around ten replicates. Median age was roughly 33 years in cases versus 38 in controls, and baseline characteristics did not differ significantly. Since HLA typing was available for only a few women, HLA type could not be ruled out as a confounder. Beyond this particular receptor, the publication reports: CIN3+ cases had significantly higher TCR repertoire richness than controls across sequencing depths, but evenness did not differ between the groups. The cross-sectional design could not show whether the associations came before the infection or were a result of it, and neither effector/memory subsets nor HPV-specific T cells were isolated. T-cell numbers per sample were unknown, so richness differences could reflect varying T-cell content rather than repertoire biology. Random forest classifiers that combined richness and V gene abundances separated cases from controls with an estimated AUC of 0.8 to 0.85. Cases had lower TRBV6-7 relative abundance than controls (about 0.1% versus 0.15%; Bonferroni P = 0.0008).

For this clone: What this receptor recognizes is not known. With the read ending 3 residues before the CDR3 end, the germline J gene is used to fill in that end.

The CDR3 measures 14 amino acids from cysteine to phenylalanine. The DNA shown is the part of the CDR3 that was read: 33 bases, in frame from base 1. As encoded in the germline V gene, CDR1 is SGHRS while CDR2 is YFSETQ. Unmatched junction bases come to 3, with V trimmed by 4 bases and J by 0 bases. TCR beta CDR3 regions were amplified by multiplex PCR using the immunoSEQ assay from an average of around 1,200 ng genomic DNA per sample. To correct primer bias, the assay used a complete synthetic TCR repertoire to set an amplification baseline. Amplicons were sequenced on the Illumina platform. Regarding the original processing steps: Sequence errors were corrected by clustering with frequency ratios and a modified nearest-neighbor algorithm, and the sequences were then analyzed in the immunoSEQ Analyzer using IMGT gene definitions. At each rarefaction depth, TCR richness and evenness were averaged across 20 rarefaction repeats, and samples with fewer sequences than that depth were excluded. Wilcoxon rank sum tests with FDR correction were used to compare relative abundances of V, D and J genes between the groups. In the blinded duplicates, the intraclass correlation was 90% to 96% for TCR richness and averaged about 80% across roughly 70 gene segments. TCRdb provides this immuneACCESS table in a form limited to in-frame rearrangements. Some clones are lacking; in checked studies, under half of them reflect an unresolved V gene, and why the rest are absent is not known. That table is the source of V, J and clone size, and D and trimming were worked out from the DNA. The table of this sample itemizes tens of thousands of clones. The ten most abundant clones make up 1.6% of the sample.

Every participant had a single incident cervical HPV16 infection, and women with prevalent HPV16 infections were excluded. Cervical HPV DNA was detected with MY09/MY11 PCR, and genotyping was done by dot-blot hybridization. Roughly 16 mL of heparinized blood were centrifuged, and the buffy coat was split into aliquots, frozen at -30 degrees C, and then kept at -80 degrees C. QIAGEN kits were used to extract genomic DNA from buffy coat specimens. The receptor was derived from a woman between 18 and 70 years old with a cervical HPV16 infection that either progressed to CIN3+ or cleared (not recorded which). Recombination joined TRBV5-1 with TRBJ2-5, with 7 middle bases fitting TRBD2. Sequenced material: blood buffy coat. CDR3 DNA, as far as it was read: TGCGCCAGCAGCGAAACTAGCGACCAAGAGACC. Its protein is CASSETSDQET. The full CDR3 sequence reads CASSETSDQETQYF. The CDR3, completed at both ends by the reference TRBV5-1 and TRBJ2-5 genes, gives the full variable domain KAGVTQTPRYLIKTRGQQVTLSCSPISGHRSVSWYQQTPGQGLQFLFEYFSETQRNKGNFPGRFSGRQFSNSRSEMNVSTLELGDSALYLCASSETSDQETQYFGPGTRLLVL.